Following are 29 T cell receptor beta chains from one sample sequenced in a study of circulating CD8 cells and anti-PD-1 response in melanoma. TCR libraries were prepared from 15 ng of total RNA with the QIAseq Immune Repertoire TCR panel. TCRdb re-called the reads with MiXCR, one entry per CDR3 protein. The sample has 450 to 550 distinct CDR3 sequences, about 7.8% seen once. From live CD3+CD8+TCRalphabeta+ cells, four PD-1 and/or TIGIT subsets were sorted. Sample: CD8+ T cells from PBMCs, taken at baseline or after one month of anti-PD-1 therapy (not recorded which). These receptors were taken from a human donor with melanoma.

In this sample, this clonotype is large. The V call is TRBV2, the J call TRBJ2-7, with 11 bases matching TRBD2. After removal of 5 bases from V and 4 bases from J, the junction contained 7 bases not matched to a gene. CDR1 SNHLY and CDR2 FYNNEI come from the germline V gene. CDR3 length equals 15 residues. The CDR3 region has the DNA TGTGCCAGCAGTCCACGGACTAGCGGGTCTTACGAGCAGTACTTC. Translating it yields CASSPRTSGSYEQYF.

This clonotype is large in the sample. The genes are TRBV12-3 or TRBV12-4 and TRBJ2-1, with 10 nucleotides matching TRBD2. There are 15 residues in the CDR3. The junction had 7 bases not matched to a gene; V was cut back by 5 bases and J by 6 bases. The chain's CDR3 is CASSAPGLASNEQFF. CDR3 coding DNA: TGTGCCAGCAGTGCCCCGGGACTAGCGAGCAATGAGCAGTTCTTC.

Relative to its sample, this clonotype is large. This rearrangement joins TRBV29-1 to TRBJ2-1; 7 bases are a match to TRBD1. The CDR3 sequence is 13 residues long. The germline gives CDR1 SQVTM, CDR2 ANQGSEA. Losses at the gene ends were 6 bases for V and 4 bases for J; bases not matched to a gene: 6. CDR3 DNA sequence: TGCAGCGTCCAAGGGACAGAATACAATGAGCAGTTCTTC. Its protein is CSVQGTEYNEQFF.

This clonotype ranks as large. The chain carries TRBV7-9 and TRBJ2-7; 8 bases line up with TRBD2. With 5 bases clipped from V and 2 bases from J, the junction kept 5 bases outside the gene matches. The CDR3 sequence is 14 residues long. Germline CDR1 reads SEHNR; CDR2 reads FQNEAQ (reference sequence). CDR3 in amino acids: CASSNTSGAYEQYF. In DNA, the CDR3 is TGTGCCAGCAGCAATACTAGCGGAGCCTACGAGCAGTACTTC. Filled out from reference TRBV7-9 and TRBJ2-7, the complete variable domain reads DTGVSQNPRHKITKRGQNVTFRCDPISEHNRLYWYRQTLGQGPEFLTYFQNEAQLEKSRLLSDRFSAERPKGSFSTLEIQRTEQGDSAMYLCASSNTSGAYEQYFGPGTRLTVT.

This clonotype is classed as large. This chain uses TRBV14 with TRBJ2-3, with 8 bases fitting TRBD1. CDR3 length equals 14 residues. The V gene's germline CDR1 is SGHDN and CDR2 FVKESK. Losses at the gene ends were 4 bases for V and 4 bases for J; bases not matched to a gene: 4. The CDR3 DNA follows: TGTGCCAGCAGCCCCAGGACAGGGCCAGATACGCAGTATTTT. As protein: CASSPRTGPDTQYF.

This clonotype is large. This chain links TRBV5-4 with TRBJ2-5, with no clear D. The V end was cut by 0 bases, the J end by 5 bases, with 11 bases between. Germline CDR1 reads SGHNT; CDR2 reads YYREEE (reference sequence). This CDR3 is built from 14 residues. In nucleotides, the CDR3 is TGTGCCAGCAGCTTGGCCGTGGGAAGCGAGACCCAGTACTTC. Translated: CASSLAVGSETQYF.

This clonotype ranks as medium-sized. The chain combines TRBV20-1 with TRBJ1-1; unclear D gene. Trimming stripped 1 base from V and 3 bases from J, with 6 bases between. The V gene's germline CDR1 is DFQATT and CDR2 SNEGSKA (reference sequence). This CDR3 is 12 amino acids long. The CDR3 DNA follows: TGCAGTGCTAGAGTTGGGGACACTGAAGCTTTCTTT. It specifies CSARVGDTEAFF.

The chain links TRBV6-5 to TRBJ2-1, with TRBD2 as a possible D gene (6 bases). The CDR3 is 14 amino acids. V shed 3 bases and J shed 7 bases, with 13 bases lying between them. Per germline, CDR1 MNHEY and CDR2 SVGAGI. CDR3 nucleotides: TGTGCCAGCAGTTATGGGACTGACGGTAATGAGCAGTTCTTC. Amino acids: CASSYGTDGNEQFF.

The V gene is TRBV29-1, the J gene TRBJ1-1, with no clear D. Germline V CDR1 and CDR2: SQVTM, ANQGSEA. This CDR3 is built from 11 residues. V was clipped by 2 bases and J by 6 bases, with 7 bases between them. CDR3 in DNA: TGCAGCGTTGAAAGATACGCTGAAGCTTTCTTT. Amino acids: CSVERYAEAFF.

In nucleotides, the CDR3 is TGTGCCAGTTCGGTCTTAGCTCAGGATACGCAGTATTTT. The encoded protein is CASSVLAQDTQYF. The chain couples TRBV19 to TRBJ2-3; D is unclear. Germline CDR1 LNHDA, CDR2 SQIVND (reference sequence). V was clipped by 8 bases and J by 6 bases, with 15 bases between them. This CDR3 has 13 amino acids.

Comments on this clonotype: One end of the junction is discordant with germline, which a read error may explain. V is TRBV10-3 and J is TRBJ2-7, with 7 bases fitting TRBD2. The CDR3 contains 14 residues. The V gene's germline CDR1 is ENHRY and CDR2 SYGVKD. The CDR3 reads CASSESVGGYEQYF. CDR3 in DNA: TGTGCCAGCAGTGAGTCCGTGGGAGGGTACGAGCAGTACTTC.

This clonotype is large. CDR3 bases: TGTGCCAGCAGCACGGGACTAGCGGGGGGGCTAAGAGATACGCAGTATTTT. Encoded protein: CASSTGLAGGLRDTQYF. V usage is TRBV28 and J usage is TRBJ2-3, with TRBD2 matching over 16 bases. Germline lookup yields CDR1 MDHEN and CDR2 SYDVKM. The CDR3 spans 17 residues. V shed 6 bases and J 5 bases; nucleotides not matched to a gene: 8.

This clonotype qualifies as large. The chain links TRBV29-1 to TRBJ2-7, with D perhaps being TRBD1 or TRBD2 (6 bases each). CDR1 SQVTM and CDR2 ANQGSEA come from the germline V gene. V gave up 4 bases and J gave up 1 base, with 11 bases separating them. This CDR3 is 13 amino acids long. CDR3 DNA: TGCAGCGTTGTAGGGGGGTCTTCCTACGAGCAGTACTTC. This codes for CSVVGGSSYEQYF.

Sample share makes this clonotype large. The genes are TRBV29-1 and TRBJ2-1; possibly TRBD2 for D (5 bases). Trimming shortened V by 6 bases and J by 6 bases, and 12 bases separated the two germline ends. CDR1 and CDR2 (germline): SQVTM, ANQGSEA. The length of the CDR3 is 12 residues. The chain's CDR3 is CSVIGEINEQFF. DNA for the CDR3: TGCAGCGTGATTGGGGAGATCAATGAGCAGTTCTTC.

By share, this clonotype ranks as large. The chain uses TRBV19 and TRBJ1-2, with 9 bases fitting TRBD1. V lost 5 bases, J lost 8 bases, and 6 bases stayed unmatched. This CDR3 region has 13 residues. Germline-derived CDR1 and CDR2 are LNHDA and SQIVND (reference sequence). The CDR3 protein is CASSPRTGDGYTF. CDR3 DNA: TGTGCCAGTAGTCCCCGGACAGGGGACGGCTACACCTTC.

By its share, this clonotype is medium-sized. The J gene is TRBJ2-7, the V gene TRBV20-1, with 7 nucleotides matching TRBD2. The CDR3 length is 13 residues. The V segment lost 3 bases and the J segment 6 bases; nucleotides outside the gene matches: 8. The germline V gene has CDR1 DFQATT and CDR2 SNEGSKA (reference sequence). This CDR3 is CSASAGVPSEQYF. CDR3 sequence (DNA): TGCAGTGCTAGCGCGGGGGTTCCCTCCGAGCAGTACTTC.

This clonotype is medium-sized within its sample. The chain is built from TRBV11-2 and TRBJ1-1; D is ambiguous. Trimming pared 1 base from V and 5 bases from J, leaving 5 bases between. The CDR3 covers 12 residues. Per the germline V gene, CDR1 is SGHAT and CDR2 is FQNNGV. CDR3 amino acids: CASSLGFTEAFF. Written as DNA, the CDR3 is TGTGCCAGCAGCTTAGGATTTACTGAAGCTTTCTTT.

This clonotype is termed medium-sized. A read error is likely, as this CDR3 ends without the conserved phenylalanine or tryptophan. The chain joins TRBV6-2 or TRBV6-3 to TRBJ2-5; possibly TRBD1 for D (5 bases). The CDR3 totals 17 residues. Trimming removed 0 bases from V and 5 bases from J, with 19 bases in between. Germline lookup yields CDR1 MNHEY and CDR2 SVGEGT. CDR3 sequence reads: CASSYSTGSPKGETQYL. As DNA, the CDR3 is TGTGCCAGCAGTTACTCGACCGGGTCCCCGAAGGGGGAGACCCAGTACTTA.

This clonotype is categorized as medium-sized. This chain uses TRBV20-1 with TRBJ2-7; 7 nucleotides match TRBD2. V trimming: 0 bases; J trimming: 2 bases; junction bases outside the gene matches: 4. The CDR3 consists of 14 residues. The germline gives CDR1 DFQATT, CDR2 SNEGSKA (reference sequence). The CDR3 region has the DNA TGCAGTGCTAGAGAGCTAGCGGAACCCTACGAGCAGTACTTC. Translated: CSARELAEPYEQYF.

This clonotype is judged large. This chain links TRBV19 with TRBJ2-1; D possibly corresponds to TRBD1 (6 bases). The V end lost 6 bases, the J end lost 3 bases, and 15 bases lay between the germline ends. The CDR3 is made up of 15 amino acids. The germline gives CDR1 LNHDA, CDR2 SQIVND (reference sequence). The DNA for the CDR3 is TGTGCCAGTAGCTATGGGGGCGAAGGCTACAATGAGCAGTTCTTC. It codes for CASSYGGEGYNEQFF.

This clonotype qualifies as large. The chain is built from TRBV29-1 and TRBJ1-5; D gene ambiguous. Germline V gives CDR1 SQVTM, CDR2 ANQGSEA. The length of the CDR3 is 14 residues. Trimming pared 1 base from V and 5 bases from J, leaving 12 bases between. The chain's CDR3 is CSVEGEGLDQPQHF. The CDR3 nucleotides are TGCAGCGTTGAAGGGGAAGGGCTCGATCAGCCCCAGCATTTT.

This clonotype ranks as large. The chain has TRBV4-1 and TRBJ1-1; maybe TRBD1 (6 bases). Per germline, CDR1 MGHRA and CDR2 YSYEKL. V lost 4 bases and J lost 7, with 13 bases in between. The CDR3 has 13 residues. CDR3 bases: TGCGCCAGCAGCCCAACAGGGTACGGTGAAGCTTTCTTT. Its translation: CASSPTGYGEAFF.

A note on this clonotype: Given a much more abundant clone one base away, this may be a read error. The CDR3 sequence is CASSQYNEQVF. CDR3 bases: TGTGCCAGCAGCCAATACAATGAGCAGGTCTTC. This chain uses TRBV14 with TRBJ2-1; D gene uncertain. Germline CDR1 SGHDN, CDR2 FVKESK. The CDR3 covers 11 residues.

This clonotype is classed as large (0.1 to 1%). The J gene is TRBJ2-7, the V gene TRBV28, with 7 bases that match TRBD2. Germline trimming cut 6 bases from V and 3 bases from J; bases unmatched to any gene: 8. The V gene's germline CDR1 is MDHEN and CDR2 SYDVKM. The CDR3 runs to 14 residues. The CDR3 DNA follows: TGTGCCAGCAGCCCCGCAACGGGGGGCTACGAGCAGTACTTC. Its translation: CASSPATGGYEQYF.

Within the sample, this clonotype is large. This chain uses TRBV19 with TRBJ1-1; TRBD1 matches 7 bases. This CDR3 comprises 12 residues. Germline-derived CDR1 and CDR2 are LNHDA and SQIVND (reference sequence). The J segment lost 5 bases and the V segment lost 8 bases, leaving 5 bases of the junction unmatched. CDR3 loop: CASRQGRTEAFF. CDR3 sequence (DNA): TGTGCCAGTCGACAGGGAAGGACTGAAGCTTTCTTT.

With respect to this clonotype: With only one base between it and a far larger clone, this is likely a read error. This chain links TRBV7-3 with TRBJ2-3, with 13 bases matching TRBD2. The germline gives CDR1 SGHTA, CDR2 FQGTGA. This CDR3 spans 15 amino acids. CDR3: CASGLLAGGTDTQYF. CDR3 nucleotide sequence: TGTGCCAGCGGCTTACTAGCGGGAGGGACAGATACGCAGTATTTT.

The chain is built from TRBV29-1 and TRBJ1-2; tentative D call: TRBD1 (5 bases). This CDR3 region has 14 residues. The germline CDR1 and CDR2 sequences are SQVTM and ANQGSEA. V was trimmed by 0 bases and J by 7 bases, leaving 15 bases between them. CDR3 region: CSVEDASDGAGYTF. CDR3 DNA: TGCAGCGTTGAAGACGCGTCAGACGGGGCTGGCTACACCTTC.

This clonotype is deemed medium-sized (0.01 to 0.1%). The V and J genes are TRBV29-1 and TRBJ2-7; 8 nucleotides agree with TRBD2. Germline values: CDR1 SQVTM, CDR2 ANQGSEA. There are 14 residues in the CDR3. V lost 0 bases, J lost 7 bases, and 8 bases stayed unmatched. The CDR3 is CSVEDAAGVEEQYF. The DNA of the CDR3 is TGCAGCGTTGAAGATGCAGCGGGAGTGGAAGAGCAGTACTTC.

By sample fraction, this clonotype is hyperexpanded. The chain employs TRBV20-1 and TRBJ2-1, with D perhaps given as TRBD1 or TRBD2 (6 bases each). The V end was cut by 3 bases, the J end by 1 base, with 16 bases between. CDR1 and CDR2 (germline): DFQATT, SNEGSKA (reference sequence). The CDR3 length is 16 residues. In DNA form, the CDR3 reads TGCAGTGCTAGTCAGTTCGGGGGCCCGTCCTACAATGAGCAGTTCTTC. This sequence encodes CSASQFGGPSYNEQFF.